The clone carrying this TCR beta chain occurred a few times. The antigen remains undetermined. TCRdb reprocessed the RT-PCR reads with MiXCR, giving one entry per CDR3 protein. The data show about 700,000 distinct CDR3 sequences, with over 11% seen just once and less than 7% held by the top ten. The CDR3 is 16 residues long. With V trimmed by 1 base and J by 4 bases, 8 bases remained unmatched. Germline values: CDR1 LGHDT, CDR2 YNNKEL (reference sequence). This record belongs to a study of response to subunit inactivated influenza vaccine. Points from the study as a whole: After each seasonal influenza vaccination, few new T cells are recruited, the authors suggested.

Sequences were derived from PBMCs from blood, sampled approximately 15 days before vaccination. This sequence was found in a man aged 45-65 years who received an inactivated influenza vaccine. The V gene is TRBV3-1, the J gene TRBJ2-3; 7 bases match TRBD2. For the CDR3, the DNA is TGTGCCAGCAGCCAAGTTCGACTAGCATTGGCAGATACGCAGTATTTT. Translating it yields CASSQVRLALADTQYF.